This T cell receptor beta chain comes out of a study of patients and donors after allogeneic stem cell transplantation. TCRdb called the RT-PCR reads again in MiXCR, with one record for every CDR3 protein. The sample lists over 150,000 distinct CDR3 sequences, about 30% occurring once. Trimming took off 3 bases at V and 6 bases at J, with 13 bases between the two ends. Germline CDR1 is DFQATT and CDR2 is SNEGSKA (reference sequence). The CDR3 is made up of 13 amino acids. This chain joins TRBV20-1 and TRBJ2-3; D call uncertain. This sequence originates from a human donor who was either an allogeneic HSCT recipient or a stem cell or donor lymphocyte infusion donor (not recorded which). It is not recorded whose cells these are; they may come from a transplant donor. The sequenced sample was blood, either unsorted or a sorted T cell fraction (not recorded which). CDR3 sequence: CSASSGVVDTQYF. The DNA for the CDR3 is TGCAGTGCTAGTAGTGGGGTTGTGGATACGCAGTATTTT.